This T cell receptor (beta chain) came from a study of blood T cells in healthy people across ages (dated by TCRdb to about 2015). Context from the whole study: In model experiments, roughly one uniquely barcoded TCR beta cDNA molecule per two T cells was captured by template switching. The study measured age-related changes in TCR beta repertoire diversity using deep sequencing normalized with unique cDNA molecular identifiers. The donors were split into four age groups: young (average about 16 years), middle-aged (nearly 40), aged (more than 55) and long-lived (approximately 80). The study analyzed two additional independent replicas of 1 million unique cDNA reads from the same blood draw for two donors, one aged 18 to 29 and one aged 80 or older. To avoid experimental bias, donors of different ages were randomly spread across the sequencing lanes.

This clonotype was observed once. What this receptor recognizes is not known. A much larger clone differs from this one at a single base, so this may be a read error. Overall study results and their limits: Donor CMV infection status was unknown, potentially confounding age-related changes in expanded clonotypes. As age increased, observed TCR beta diversity per million T cells dropped in a roughly linear way, and a significant reduction was already evident by age 40. Estimates of total diversity from one million sequenced T cells were regarded as lower bounds and underestimates. Observed TCR beta diversity correlated strongly with the percentage of naive T cells measured by flow cytometry. Because profiling used bulk unsorted PBMCs, naive and antigen-experienced compartments could not be compared conclusively. Compared with the aged group, the long-lived group had more naive CD4+ T cells, fewer expanded clones and increased TCR diversity, suggesting age selection.

The donors were roughly 39 Caucasian individuals from Russia, aged 6 to 90 years, who were systemically healthy. Around 9.9 milliliters of peripheral blood were collected from each donor into EDTA-treated Vacutainer tubes. PBMCs were isolated by Ficoll-Paque density-gradient centrifugation, with at least 6.5 million obtained per sample. Trizol reagent was used to extract total RNA from PBMCs, with at least 5.5 micrograms per sample. For every donor, flow cytometry on a PBMC aliquot measured the percentage of naive CD45RAhigh/CD27high T cells. Spanning cysteine to phenylalanine, the CDR3 consists of 16 amino acids. Only CDR3 DNA is held: 48 bases, read in frame from base 1. Trimming takes 5 bases off V and 13 bases off J; junction bases not matched to a gene: 23. Receptors were amplified or captured by 5' RACE. Sequencing used an Illumina HiSeq 2500. A second PCR of about 6 to 11 cycles was run with a J-beta primer mix and a sample-barcoded 5' primer. A unique molecular identifier was introduced onto each TCR beta cDNA molecule by a template-switch 5' adaptor carrying 12 random nucleotides. At least 3 million CDR3-containing paired-end reads were obtained from each sample. The Mint cDNA synthesis kit, primed by a TRBC-specific oligonucleotide, was used to synthesize first-strand cDNA from all RNA. Following uracil-DNA glycosylase treatment, all cDNA underwent a first 18-cycle PCR with the universal primers M1SS and BC2_uni_R. The original pipeline was this. For normalization, 1 million high-quality reads, each with a distinct molecular identifier, were randomly selected from each sample. Reads with shared molecular identifiers were discarded instead of being binned into consensus sequences. MiTCR, run with a Q25 quality threshold and the strictest error-elimination algorithm, handled CDR3 identification, clonotype clustering and error correction. A nonparametric unseen species model with Euler transformation was used to estimate a lower bound on total TCR beta diversity. Clones were called with MiXCR by TCRdb after fastp trimmed the public reads at Q25, and only in-frame beta chains were retained. Rows are unified per CDR3 protein, each entry keeping the most common DNA and genes. The V and J calls reflect TCRdb's pipeline rather than the authors' work. Here the sample has about 670,000 distinct CDR3 sequences; approximately 52% occur a single time. The ten largest clones represent about 14% of the sample.

Sequencing was carried out using blood. In this chain, TRBV12-3 or TRBV12-4 is recombined with TRBJ2-7; 7 central nucleotides agree with TRBD1. The clonotype comes from a woman of 80 years or more in good health. The CDR3 region reads CASSQRGLLIGETHYF. The sequenced DNA: TGTGCCAGCAGTCAAAGGGGGCTCCTCATAGGGGAGACCCATTACTTC.